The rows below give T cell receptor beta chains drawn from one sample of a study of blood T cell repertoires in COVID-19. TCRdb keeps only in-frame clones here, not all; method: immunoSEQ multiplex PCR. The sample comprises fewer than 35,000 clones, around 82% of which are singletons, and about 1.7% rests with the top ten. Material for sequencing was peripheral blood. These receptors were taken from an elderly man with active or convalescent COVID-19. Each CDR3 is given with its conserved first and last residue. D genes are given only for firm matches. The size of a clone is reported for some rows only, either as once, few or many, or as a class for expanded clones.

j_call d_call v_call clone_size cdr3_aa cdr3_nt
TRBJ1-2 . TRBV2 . CASTIHREFYGYTF TGTGCCAGCACCATCCACCGGGAATTCTATGGCTACACCTTC
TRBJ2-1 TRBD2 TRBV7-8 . CASTLRTSGGRLNEQFF TGTGCCAGCACCCTGCGGACTAGCGGGGGCCGTTTGAATGAGCAGTTCTTC
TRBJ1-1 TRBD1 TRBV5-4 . CASSLGQGALTEAFF TGTGCCAGCAGCTTGGGTCAGGGGGCCCTTACTGAAGCTTTCTTT
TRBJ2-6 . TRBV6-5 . CASSSDISGANVLTF TGTGCCAGCAGTTCGGACATCTCTGGGGCCAACGTCCTGACTTTC
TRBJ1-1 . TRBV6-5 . CASFRNTEAFF TGTGCCAGCTTCAGGAACACTGAAGCTTTCTTT
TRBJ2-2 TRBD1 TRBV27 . CASSLPGVRGRQGVPNTGELFF TGTGCCAGCAGTTTACCAGGCGTTAGGGGTCGACAGGGGGTTCCGAACACCGGGGAGCTGTTTTTT
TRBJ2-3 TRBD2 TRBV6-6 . CASRKTSGSTDTQYF TGTGCCAGCAGGAAAACTAGCGGCAGCACAGATACGCAGTATTTT
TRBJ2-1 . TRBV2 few CASRRQGNVEQFF TGTGCCAGCCGACGGCAGGGGAATGTTGAGCAGTTCTTC
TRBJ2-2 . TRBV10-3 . CAISRLAEDTGELFF TGTGCCATCAGCCGTCTCGCGGAGGACACCGGGGAGCTGTTTTTT
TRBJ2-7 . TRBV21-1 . CASSKALRTGGNEQYF TGTGCCAGCAGCAAAGCTCTAAGAACAGGTGGCAACGAGCAGTACTTC
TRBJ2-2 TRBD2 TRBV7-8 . CASSSEIAGGRGTGELFF TGTGCCAGCAGCTCCGAAATAGCGGGAGGGCGCGGCACCGGGGAGCTGTTTTTT
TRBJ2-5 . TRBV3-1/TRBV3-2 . CASSQRLPGETQYF TGTGCCAGCAGCCAACGCCTTCCCGGGGAGACCCAGTACTTC
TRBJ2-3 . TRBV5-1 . CASSWSRSTDTQYF TGCGCCAGCAGCTGGAGCCGGAGCACAGATACGCAGTATTTT
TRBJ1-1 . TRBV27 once CASSLGFREVNTEAFF TGTGCCAGCAGTTTAGGTTTCAGGGAGGTGAACACTGAAGCTTTCTTT
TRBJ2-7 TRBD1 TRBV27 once CASSLSGQGGNEQYF TGTGCCAGCAGTTTATCCGGACAGGGCGGCAACGAGCAGTACTTC
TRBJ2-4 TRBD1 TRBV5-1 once CASSPGQEKGIQYF TGCGCCAGCAGCCCAGGACAGGAAAAGGGCATTCAGTACTTC
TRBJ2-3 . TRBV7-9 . CASSLGGFGSTDTQYF TGTGCCAGCAGCTTAGGAGGGTTTGGGAGCACAGATACGCAGTATTTT